This T cell receptor (beta chain) originates from a study of T cell clonotyping in hematopoietic cell transplantation. Germline CDR1 WSHSY, CDR2 SAAADI. V shed 2 bases and J shed 3 bases, with 4 bases lying between them. The CDR3 is 13 residues long. Clones were sequenced by immunoSEQ multiplex PCR, and TCRdb holds only the in-frame ones, with some missing. The data hold more than 20,000 clones, with 85% to 90% observed a single time. Specified time point: recipient sample about 28 days before transplant, after cytoreduction. Recipient blood drawn about 28 days pretransplant and days 30, 100, 180 after.

The material was peripheral blood mononuclear cells, obtained before stem cell transplant. This chain connects TRBV10-2 to TRBJ2-2, with unresolved D. The TCR originated in a man between 18 and 29 years old with biphenotypic leukemia. Some clones in this sample may be carry-over from other donors' samples. The CDR3 DNA follows: TGCGCCAGCAGTGAGATCGACACCGGGGAGCTGTTTTTT. Its protein is CASSEIDTGELFF.